The clone carrying this T cell receptor beta chain was counted once. This record comes from a study of radiation and T cells in renal cell carcinoma. CDR1 SGHRS and CDR2 YFSETQ come from the germline V gene. The trim removed 5 bases at V and 1 base at J, leaving 4 bases unmatched. This CDR3 spans 14 amino acids. Generated by immunoSEQ multiplex PCR, the TCRdb table keeps only in-frame clones and is missing some. The table records 100,000 to 150,000 clones, around 83% of them present only once. Described time point: baseline pretreatment blood. Treatment given: 15 Gy SBRT to primary tumor, nephrectomy 4 weeks later. Radiation-treated patients gave blood at baseline, week 2 and week 4.

The clonotype comes from an older woman with renal cell carcinoma. The specimen comprised blood, sampled from a patient whose treatment included radiotherapy and nephrectomy. The chain is built from TRBV5-1 and TRBJ1-1, with TRBD1 matching 8 bases. CDR3 residues: CASSTDRGNTEAFF. DNA of the CDR3: TGCGCCAGCAGTACCGACAGGGGGAACACTGAAGCTTTCTTT.